This TCR beta chain was profiled in a study of cytotoxic CD8 clonotypes in ibrutinib-treated CLL. The CDR3 sequence is 15 residues long. V was trimmed by 5 bases and J by 10 bases, leaving 21 bases between them. Germline-derived CDR1 and CDR2 are PRHDT and FYEKMQ (reference sequence). This table comes from immunoSEQ multiplex PCR, and its TCRdb copy is limited to in-frame clones, with some not included. The sample consists of fewer than 300,000 clones, around 69% of them appearing once. The sequenced sample was PBMCs, obtained at disease progression, from a patient treated with ibrutinib. The chain couples TRBV13 to TRBJ2-1; D tentatively reads TRBD1 or TRBD2 (6 bases each). This clonotype originated in a human donor with chronic lymphocytic leukemia. CDR3 in DNA: TGTGCCAGCAGCAACCCCTCTTCGGGGGCAAGGGAGCAGTTCTTC. This translates into CASSNPSSGAREQFF.